The source of this TCR beta chain is a study of T-cell reconstitution after alpha-beta-depleted transplantation in children. Worth noting for this clonotype: Its specificity is not known.

Unique molecular identifiers were used to barcode this TCRbeta library. TCRdb re-analysed the PCR reads in MiXCR, keeping a single row per CDR3 protein. The repertoire holds 100,000 or so distinct CDR3 sequences, with around 5.9% as singletons. CDR3 size: 13 residues. Trimming took 5 bases from V and 3 from J, leaving 11 bases between them. Germline CDR1 reads DFQATT; CDR2 reads SNEGSKA (reference sequence). Points from the study as a whole: From surviving recipient T cells and thymic progenitors came the high day-60 TCRbeta diversity observed in some patients. Reports say that about two months after transplant, the alpha-beta T cells came out of several hundred graft clones that had expanded. Hyperexpanded clones declined; after one year, newly produced T cells mostly supplied diversity.

V gene TRBV20-1 combines with J gene TRBJ1-5; a weak D match, TRBD1 (5 bases). This receptor was taken from a female patient aged 2 to 10 who had a stem cell transplant for Fanconi anemia, so the T cells may come from the graft donor. This specimen consisted of PBMCs, mostly from graft donor cells, obtained 60 days after TCRalphabeta/CD19-depleted stem cell transplant. CDR3 in amino acids: CSAHGHVNQPQHF. In nucleotides, the CDR3 is TGCAGTGCTCATGGACACGTCAATCAGCCCCAGCATTTT.